This T cell receptor (beta chain) comes out of a study of cytomegalovirus exposure and HLA in healthy donors. Study outcomes and limitations: An analysis done earlier found most TCR beta V segments productive about 87% or about 30% of the time. Sequence variants that were highly shared formed a cluster that was likely a sequencing artifact. One variant, a missense change in DCLRE1C, was linked in a later analysis to TCR beta V- and J-gene trimming.

V trimming: 1 base; J trimming: 4 bases; junction bases outside the gene matches: 3. The germline CDR1 and CDR2 sequences are SEHNR and FQNEAQ (reference sequence). The CDR3 spans 14 residues. Use of 60 Vbeta and 13 Jbeta primers characterized the PCR. Sequencing used immunoSEQ multiplex PCR; TCRdb keeps in-frame clones, though not all of them. The sample lists roughly 130,000 clones; around 79% were seen once. About this clone itself: Its target is unknown.

The chain carries TRBV7-9 and TRBJ2-5; 7 positions agree with TRBD2. The TCR comes from a woman aged 40 to 55 in good health and CMV-seropositive. The sample comprised PBMCs. CDR3 in DNA: TGTGCCAGCAGCTTAGTTATAGCGGGAGAGACCCAGTACTTC. Its translation: CASSLVIAGETQYF.